Below are 8 T cell receptor beta chains sequenced from a single sample in a study of blood T cell repertoires in COVID-19. Measured with immunoSEQ multiplex PCR; TCRdb has only the in-frame clones, and not every one. The sample gives roughly 74,000 clones, around four fifths of which show up once; 30% to 45% is in the top ten. The sequenced sample was peripheral blood. The receptors derive from a man between 65 and 85 years old with acute or convalescent COVID-19.

The CDR3 DNA reads as TGTGCCAGTTCCAGTCCGAATTCCTACGAGCAGTACTTC. Translating it yields CASSSPNSYEQYF. This chain uses TRBV19 with TRBJ2-7; no reliable D call. The CDR3 contains 13 residues. The germline gives CDR1 LNHDA, CDR2 SQIVND (reference sequence). V shed 8 bases and J shed 1 base, with 12 bases lying between them.

The chain uses TRBV18 and TRBJ2-2; maybe TRBD2 (5 bases). Deletions cut 0 bases from V and 0 bases from J, with 14 bases between. This CDR3 has 18 amino acids. Germline loops: CDR1 KGHSH, CDR2 LQKENI. The chain's CDR3 is CASSPPPGTDANTGELFF. The CDR3 nucleotides read TGTGCCAGCTCACCACCACCGGGAACCGACGCGAACACCGGGGAGCTGTTTTTT.

This chain uses TRBV11-3 with TRBJ2-3; D gene unclear. The CDR3 runs 14 residues. Between the trimmed V and J ends, which lost 2 bases and 3 bases, there was a span of 9 bases. CDR1 and CDR2 (germline): SGHNT, YENEEA. This CDR3 is CASSLSRLTDTQYF. CDR3 DNA: TGTGCCAGCAGCTTAAGCAGGTTGACAGATACGCAGTATTTT.

Details on this clone: The same CDR3 arises from other DNA sequences in this sample as well. V gene TRBV19 combines with J gene TRBJ2-5; D possibly corresponds to TRBD2 (6 bases). Trimming took off 2 bases at V and 5 bases at J, with 12 bases between the two ends. Germline V CDR1 and CDR2: LNHDA, SQIVND (reference sequence). CDR3 length: 14 amino acids. CDR3 sequence reads: CASSIQGRGETQYF. The CDR3 region has the DNA TGTGCCAGTAGTATACAGGGACGGGGGGAGACCCAGTACTTC.

The chain recombines TRBV6-5 with TRBJ1-5; D perhaps matches TRBD1 (6 bases). Looked up from germline, CDR1 is MNHEY and CDR2 is SVGAGI. This CDR3 comprises 14 residues. Trimming took 7 bases from V and 6 from J, leaving 16 bases between them. The CDR3 DNA reads as TGTGCCAGCAAAGGGGAAGGGGGTACTCAGCCCCAGCATTTT. Translation: CASKGEGGTQPQHF.

V gene TRBV5-1 combines with J gene TRBJ2-1, with 11 bases aligning to TRBD2. Trimming at V came to 2 bases and at J to 9 bases, leaving 10 bases not matched to a gene. The CDR3 length is 16 residues. Germline lookup yields CDR1 SGHRS and CDR2 YFSETQ. CDR3 DNA: TGCGCCAGCAGCTTTGAGCTAGCGGGAGGTAAAGGTGAGCAGTTCTTC. Protein sequence: CASSFELAGGKGEQFF.

The rearrangement joins TRBV25-1 to TRBJ2-1; 11 positions agree with TRBD2. Germline trimming cut 8 bases from V and 6 bases from J; bases unmatched to any gene: 9. The CDR3 length is 15 residues. Germline loops: CDR1 MGHDK, CDR2 SYGVNS. The CDR3 nucleotides are TGTGCCAGCGGGAGTAGCGGGAGGGCCGTCAATGAGCAGTTCTTC. Amino acids: CASGSSGRAVNEQFF.

The chain uses TRBV5-1 and TRBJ1-1, with TRBD1 matching over 7 bases. V was clipped by 0 bases and J by 1 base; unmatched bases: 3. Germline V gene data show CDR1 as SGHRS and CDR2 as YFSETQ. This CDR3 is built from 15 residues. CDR3 loop: CASSLDRGKNTEAFF. DNA of the CDR3: TGCGCCAGCAGCTTGGACAGGGGAAAGAACACTGAAGCTTTCTTT.